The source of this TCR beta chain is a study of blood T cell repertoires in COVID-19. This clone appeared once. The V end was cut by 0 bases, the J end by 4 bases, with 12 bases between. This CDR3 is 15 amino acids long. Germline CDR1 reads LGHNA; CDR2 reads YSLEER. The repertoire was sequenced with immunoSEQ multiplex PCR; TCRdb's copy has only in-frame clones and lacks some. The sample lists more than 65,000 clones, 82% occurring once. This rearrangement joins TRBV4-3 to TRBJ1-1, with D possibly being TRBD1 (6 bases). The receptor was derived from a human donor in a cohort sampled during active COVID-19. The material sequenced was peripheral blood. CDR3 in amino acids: CASSQETGFSTEAFF. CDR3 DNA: TGCGCCAGCAGCCAAGAAACAGGGTTCAGCACTGAAGCTTTCTTT.